These 15 T cell receptor beta chains were all obtained from the same sample, sequenced in a study of T cell changes during pregnancy in multiple sclerosis. TCRdb's copy holds only in-frame clones and misses some; the assay was immunoSEQ multiplex PCR. The profile covers approximately 28,000 clones, with around 90% appearing a single time and roughly 5.8% taken by the ten largest. Sequencing used CD8+ T cells from peripheral blood mononuclear cells, obtained before pregnancy. These receptors were collected from a female donor with multiple sclerosis, enrolled in a pregnancy study.

The genes are TRBV4-1 and TRBJ2-3, with D possibly TRBD2 on 7 matching bases. CDR1 and CDR2 (germline): MGHRA, YSYEKL. The CDR3 is 16 amino acids. The germline V and J ends were trimmed by 1 base and 2 bases, with 13 bases remaining between them. CDR3 loop: CASSQAGGGATDTQYF. The CDR3 bases are TGCGCCAGCAGCCAAGCCGGAGGGGGGGCCACAGATACGCAGTATTTT.

CDR3 nucleotides: TGTGCCAGCAGACTTCCGGGACAGGGGGGACCCTATAGCAATCAGCCCCAGCATTTT. Amino acid sequence: CASRLPGQGGPYSNQPQHF. The chain links TRBV2 to TRBJ1-5, with 11 nucleotides matching TRBD1. Trimming cost V 6 bases and J 0 bases; bases outside gene matches: 13. The CDR3 totals 19 residues. Germline-derived CDR1 and CDR2 are SNHLY and FYNNEI.

The chain combines TRBV7-8 with TRBJ2-7, with 7 bases matching TRBD1. The CDR3 is 15 amino acids. Unmatched junction bases numbered 5, after V lost 1 base and J lost 2 bases. Germline V CDR1 and CDR2: SGHVS, FQNEAQ. The DNA of the CDR3 is TGTGCCAGCAGCTTAGAAAGACAGGGCACCTACGAGCAGTACTTC. This codes for CASSLERQGTYEQYF.

This chain joins TRBV19 and TRBJ2-3; unclear D gene. Germline V gives CDR1 LNHDA, CDR2 SQIVND (reference sequence). V dropped 5 bases and J dropped 3 bases, with 3 bases sitting between them. The CDR3 is made up of 11 amino acids. Here the CDR3 DNA reads TGTGCCAGTAGTTTAACAGATACGCAGTATTTT. Protein: CASSLTDTQYF.

The gene calls are TRBV27 and TRBJ2-2; 7 nucleotides match TRBD1. This CDR3 contains 15 residues. V gave up 9 bases and J gave up 2 bases; unmatched junction bases: 9. Per the germline V gene, CDR1 is MNHEY and CDR2 is SMNVEV (reference sequence). The CDR3 sequence is CASMAGTVNTGELFF. The CDR3 DNA sequence: TGTGCCAGTATGGCCGGGACAGTTAACACCGGGGAGCTGTTTTTT.

This chain uses TRBV28 with TRBJ2-7, with a possible D match to TRBD2 (6 bases). Germline V gene lookup returns CDR1 MDHEN and CDR2 SYDVKM. The CDR3 extends over 13 amino acids. V shed 4 bases and J shed 5 bases, with 12 bases lying between them. The CDR3 nucleotides read TGTGCCAGCAGTTCGCCTAGCGTCCACGAGCAGTACTTC. Translated, it gives CASSSPSVHEQYF.

V gene TRBV27 combines with J gene TRBJ2-7; weak D call: TRBD2 (6 bases). Germline loops: CDR1 MNHEY, CDR2 SMNVEV (reference sequence). This CDR3 spans 16 amino acids. V was clipped by 4 bases and J by 2 bases, with 18 bases between them. The CDR3 loop reads CASSYLYRGFAYEQYF. In DNA form, the CDR3 reads TGTGCCAGCAGTTATTTGTATCGGGGGTTTGCCTACGAGCAGTACTTC.

This clone was seen a single time. This chain connects TRBV13 to TRBJ1-1; the D gene is possibly TRBD1 (5 bases). This CDR3 has 12 amino acids. Trimming removed 7 bases at V and 3 bases at J, with 9 bases between. Germline CDR1 is PRHDT and CDR2 is FYEKMQ (reference sequence). CDR3 in amino acids: CASKRRDTEAFF. CDR3 DNA sequence: TGTGCCAGCAAACGCAGGGACACTGAAGCTTTCTTT.

V gene TRBV9 combines with J gene TRBJ1-1; D uncertain. This CDR3 spans 13 amino acids. V gave up 0 bases and J gave up 3 bases, with 6 bases separating them. Germline CDR1 SGDLS, CDR2 YYNGEE. CDR3 in DNA: TGTGCCAGCAGCGTAGATGCGTACACTGAAGCTTTCTTT. It is translated as CASSVDAYTEAFF.

This sequence joins TRBV19 and TRBJ1-2, with 7 bases lining up with TRBD1. The V segment lost 8 bases and the J segment 2 bases; nucleotides outside the gene matches: 2. CDR3 length equals 12 residues. Germline V CDR1 and CDR2: LNHDA, SQIVND (reference sequence). The CDR3 DNA sequence: TGTGCCAGTGAGGGACAGAACTATGGCTACACCTTC. Its translation: CASEGQNYGYTF. The full variable domain, with the rest looked up from reference TRBV19 and TRBJ1-2, is DGGITQSPKYLFRKEGQNVTLSCEQNLNHDAMYWYRQDPGQGLRLIYYSQIVNDFQKGDIAEGYSVSREKKESFPLTVTSAQKNPTAFYLCASEGQNYGYTFGSGTRLTVV.

The gene calls are TRBV7-6 and TRBJ2-2; TRBD1 matches 7 bases. V shed 5 bases and J 2 bases; nucleotides not matched to a gene: 5. The germline V gene has CDR1 SGHVS and CDR2 FNYEAQ. The CDR3 runs to 15 residues. CDR3: CASSAGTDNTGELFF. For the CDR3, the DNA is TGTGCCAGCAGCGCCGGGACAGATAACACCGGGGAGCTGTTTTTT. The variable domain in full, completed from reference TRBV7-6 and TRBJ2-2, reads GAGVSQSPRYKVTKRGQDVALRCDPISGHVSLYWYRQALGQGPEFLTYFNYEAQQDKSGLPNDRFSAERPEGSISTLTIQRTEQRDSAMYRCASSAGTDNTGELFFGEGSRLTVL.

The chain couples TRBV27 to TRBJ2-7, with a possible D match to TRBD1 (6 bases). Trimming removed 8 bases at V and 3 bases at J, with 17 bases between. Per germline, CDR1 MNHEY and CDR2 SMNVEV (reference sequence). This CDR3 region has 14 residues. The CDR3 DNA reads TGTGCCAGCTCCCACGGGCTAGGGGGCTACGAGCAGTACTTC. Translating gives CASSHGLGGYEQYF.

The J gene is TRBJ1-1, the V gene TRBV27; tentatively, D is TRBD1 (5 bases). V lost 0 bases and J lost 4, with 21 bases in between. The CDR3 is 18 residues long. The V gene's germline CDR1 is MNHEY and CDR2 SMNVEV (reference sequence). CDR3 bases: TGTGCCAGCAGTTTATCTTGGGGGGACGCGGGCGGGAGCACTGAAGCTTTCTTT. This sequence encodes CASSLSWGDAGGSTEAFF.

This clone was observed a single time. The J gene is TRBJ1-5, the V gene TRBV27, with 8 bases matching TRBD1. In germline, CDR1 is MNHEY, CDR2 SMNVEV (reference sequence). This CDR3 comprises 13 residues. With 7 bases clipped from V and 6 bases from J, the junction kept 5 bases outside the gene matches. The CDR3 is CASKQGGGQPQHF. The CDR3 DNA reads as TGTGCCAGCAAACAGGGGGGGGGTCAGCCCCAGCATTTT.

CDR3 in amino acids: CASSLGVTHYGYTF. The CDR3 region has the DNA TGTGCCAGCAGCTTAGGGGTGACACACTATGGCTACACCTTC. V and J are TRBV11-3 and TRBJ1-2; D not resolved. CDR3 size: 14 residues. Germline CDR1 SGHNT, CDR2 YENEEA. V was clipped by 1 base and J by 3 bases, with 9 bases between them.